Shown below are 32 T cell receptor beta chains from a single sample sequenced in a study of cytomegalovirus exposure and HLA in healthy donors. Both 60 Vbeta primers and 13 Jbeta primers went into the PCR. Measured with immunoSEQ multiplex PCR; TCRdb has only the in-frame clones, and not every one. The sample shows about 200,000 clones, 80% to 90% of them seen only once. Specimen: PBMCs. All receptors come from a woman in her thirties in good health and CMV-seronegative.

The chain is built from TRBV27 and TRBJ2-2; no clear D. The germline V and J ends were trimmed by 2 bases and 6 bases, with 13 bases remaining between them. CDR3 length equals 15 residues. From germline, CDR1 is MNHEY and CDR2 SMNVEV (reference sequence). CDR3 region: CASSLELFGSGELFF. The CDR3 DNA reads TGTGCCAGCAGTTTAGAGCTTTTCGGTTCCGGGGAGCTGTTTTTT.

This chain joins TRBV5-5 and TRBJ1-3; D is unclear. Per germline, CDR1 SGHKS and CDR2 YYEKEE (reference sequence). Trimming cost V 0 bases and J 0 bases, with 7 bases left between them. This CDR3 comprises 15 residues. CDR3 residues: CASSLVALSGNTIYF. Written as DNA, the CDR3 is TGTGCCAGCAGCTTGGTAGCCCTCTCTGGAAACACCATATATTTT. Variable domain in full (rest from reference TRBV5-5 and TRBJ1-3): DAGVTQSPTHLIKTRGQQVTLRCSPISGHKSVSWYQQVLGQGPQFIFQYYEKEERGRGNFPDRFSARQFPNYSSELNVNALLLGDSALYLCASSLVALSGNTIYFGEGSWLTVV.

This clone was observed a single time. The chain carries TRBV6-1 and TRBJ2-7, with D tentatively TRBD2 (5 bases). Germline V gene lookup returns CDR1 MNHNS and CDR2 SASEGT. The length of the CDR3 is 13 residues. The germline V and J ends were trimmed by 6 bases and 7 bases, with 16 bases remaining between them. The CDR3 loop is CASREDGFGEQYF. The CDR3, as DNA: TGTGCCAGCAGGGAGGACGGGTTCGGGGAGCAGTACTTC.

V gene TRBV7-9 combines with J gene TRBJ2-1; D remains ambiguous. This CDR3 is built from 13 residues. Per germline, CDR1 SEHNR and CDR2 FQNEAQ (reference sequence). The ends were cut back, 4 bases at V and 8 bases at J, with 12 bases in the middle. The CDR3 DNA reads as TGTGCCAGCAGCTCCTACTTGGTCTATGAGCAGTTCTTC. It is translated as CASSSYLVYEQFF.

The rearrangement links TRBV7-9 to TRBJ2-1; D may be TRBD2 (6 bases). Trimming left V 5 bases short and J 1 base short, with 15 bases between. This CDR3 comprises 16 residues. The germline V gene has CDR1 SEHNR and CDR2 FQNEAQ (reference sequence). The CDR3, as DNA: TGTGCCAGCAGCCCCGCCCTGGGGAGGTCCTACAATGAGCAGTTCTTC. It encodes CASSPALGRSYNEQFF.

The chain carries TRBV7-8 and TRBJ1-5; no clear D gene. Trimming stripped 1 base from V and 0 bases from J, with 7 bases between. CDR1 and CDR2 from the germline V gene are SGHVS and FQNEAQ. The CDR3 has 15 residues. The CDR3 DNA is TGTGCCAGCAGCTTAGGTCTAAATAGCAATCAGCCCCAGCATTTT. Translated: CASSLGLNSNQPQHF.

The chain has TRBV15 and TRBJ2-5, with 8 positions matching TRBD1. The CDR3 loop spans 15 amino acids. Trimming at V came to 0 bases and at J to 7 bases, leaving 7 bases not matched to a gene. Germline V gene sequence: CDR1 LNHNV, CDR2 YYDKDF (reference sequence). The CDR3: CATSRDDRGLGTQYF. The CDR3 DNA reads as TGTGCCACCAGCAGAGATGACAGGGGTCTGGGGACCCAGTACTTC.

J is TRBJ1-4 and V is TRBV20-1, with D uncertain. The CDR3 spans 11 residues. Germline CDR1 reads DFQATT; CDR2 reads SNEGSKA (reference sequence). Trimming pared 5 bases from V and 7 bases from J, leaving 8 bases between. In DNA, the CDR3 is TGCAGTGCTGAGGGCGGTGAAAAACTGTTTTTT. Translated: CSAEGGEKLFF.

The J gene is TRBJ1-1, the V gene TRBV19, with 9 bases matching TRBD1. The CDR3 spans 17 residues. V gave up 7 bases and J gave up 6 bases; unmatched junction bases: 18. Looked up from germline, CDR1 is LNHDA and CDR2 is SQIVND (reference sequence). CDR3 DNA sequence: TGTGCCAGTACCGCACAGGGGGCAGTAGTACCGAGATCTGAAGCTTTCTTT. Residues: CASTAQGAVVPRSEAFF.

The chain has TRBV19 and TRBJ2-3, with TRBD2 matching over 8 bases. The ends lost 4 bases at V and 3 bases at J; junction bases unmatched: 9. The CDR3 has 16 residues. The germline CDR1 and CDR2 sequences are LNHDA and SQIVND (reference sequence). CDR3 sequence (DNA): TGTGCCAGTAGTACCAGCGGGAGTCCAGGTACAGATACGCAGTATTTT. Translating it yields CASSTSGSPGTDTQYF.

The chain carries TRBV6-1 and TRBJ2-1; possibly TRBD1 for D (6 bases). The CDR3 sequence is 14 residues long. Deletions cut 4 bases from V and 8 bases from J, with 15 bases between. Germline CDR1 reads MNHNS; CDR2 reads SASEGT. CDR3 nucleotides: TGTGCCAGCAGTGCCCGAACAGGGTCCCATGAGCAGTTCTTC. Protein: CASSARTGSHEQFF.

The V call is TRBV18, the J call TRBJ2-3, with D possibly TRBD2 on 5 matching bases. CDR1 and CDR2 (germline): KGHSH, LQKENI. This CDR3 is built from 14 residues. The V end lost 3 bases, the J end lost 2 bases, and 9 bases lay between the germline ends. The CDR3 coding sequence is TGTGCCAGCTCACCCGGACTCTTCACAGATACGCAGTATTTT. It specifies CASSPGLFTDTQYF.

The chain uses TRBV6-1 and TRBJ2-1; D is perhaps TRBD1 (6 bases). V lost 4 bases and J 6 bases, leaving 10 bases between the germline ends. This CDR3 is 13 amino acids long. The germline V gene has CDR1 MNHNS and CDR2 SASEGT. As DNA, the CDR3 is TGTGCCAGCAGTGCTCACAGGGCCAATGAGCAGTTCTTC. Translated, it gives CASSAHRANEQFF.

This chain joins TRBV9 and TRBJ1-2; TRBD1 matches 8 bases. The CDR3 consists of 14 residues. The germline gives CDR1 SGDLS, CDR2 YYNGEE. J was trimmed by 8 bases and V by 3 bases; bases with no gene match: 9. The CDR3 reads CASSAPGTGHGYTF. Here the CDR3 DNA reads TGTGCCAGCAGCGCCCCCGGGACAGGTCACGGCTACACCTTC.

The chain employs TRBV5-1 and TRBJ2-1; 10 bases map to TRBD2. Germline V lookup: CDR1 SGHRS, CDR2 YFSETQ. With 1 base clipped from V and 8 bases from J, the junction kept 12 bases outside the gene matches. This CDR3 contains 17 residues. The CDR3 sequence is CASSLLQSGGAFDEQFF. The CDR3 nucleotides read TGCGCCAGCAGCTTGCTCCAAAGCGGGGGGGCCTTCGATGAGCAGTTCTTC.

The rearrangement links TRBV13 to TRBJ2-5; 9 bases line up with TRBD2. Per germline, CDR1 PRHDT and CDR2 FYEKMQ (reference sequence). After removal of 5 bases from V and 5 bases from J, the junction contained 9 bases not matched to a gene. CDR3 length: 15 residues. DNA for the CDR3: TGTGCCAGCAGCGACAATAGCGGGGGATGGGAGACCCAGTACTTC. Protein: CASSDNSGGWETQYF.

The rearrangement joins TRBV29-1 to TRBJ2-5; 7 nucleotides agree with TRBD1. The CDR3 runs to 11 residues. V was clipped by 6 bases and J by 11 bases; unmatched bases: 9. The germline V gene encodes CDR1 SQVTM and CDR2 ANQGSEA. The CDR3 reads CSVDRDSSQYF. CDR3 DNA: TGCAGCGTGGACCGGGACAGCTCACAGTACTTC. Full variable domain (outside the CDR3, taken from reference TRBV29-1 and TRBJ2-5): SAVISQKPSRDICQRGTSLTIQCQVDSQVTMMFWYRQQPGQSLTLIATANQGSEATYESGFVIDKFPISRPNLTFSTLTVSNMSPEDSSIYLCSVDRDSSQYFGPGTRLLVL.

The chain employs TRBV11-3 and TRBJ2-3; 8 bases are a match to TRBD1. The V and J ends lost 3 bases and 0 bases, in that order; junction bases with no gene match: 2. Germline CDR1 reads SGHNT; CDR2 reads YENEEA. This CDR3 comprises 15 residues. CDR3 residues: CASSLGQASTDTQYF. The CDR3 coding sequence is TGTGCCAGCAGCTTGGGACAGGCAAGCACAGATACGCAGTATTTT.

This clone was seen a handful of times. CDR3: CASSWDRDNEQFF. CDR3 bases: TGTGCCAGCAGCTGGGACAGGGATAATGAGCAGTTCTTC. The rearrangement links TRBV5-4 to TRBJ2-1; 9 bases map to TRBD1. Germline values: CDR1 SGHNT, CDR2 YYREEE (reference sequence). The V and J ends lost 3 bases and 7 bases, in that order; junction bases with no gene match: 2. This CDR3 region has 13 residues.

The J gene is TRBJ2-6, the V gene TRBV11-2; possibly TRBD1 for D (6 bases). The germline gives CDR1 SGHAT, CDR2 FQNNGV. The length of the CDR3 is 17 residues. Trimming pared 2 bases from V and 2 bases from J, leaving 13 bases between. CDR3 nucleotides: TGTGCCAGCAGCTTATTCCAGGGGAGAACTGGGGCCAACGTCCTGACTTTC. It is translated as CASSLFQGRTGANVLTF.

This rearrangement joins TRBV7-9 to TRBJ2-2; maybe TRBD1 (6 bases). The CDR3 is made up of 17 amino acids. Trimming left V 4 bases short and J 0 bases short, with 15 bases between. Germline lookup yields CDR1 SEHNR and CDR2 FQNEAQ (reference sequence). Here the CDR3 reads CASSYTGRLANTGELFF. The CDR3 DNA is TGTGCCAGCAGCTATACAGGGCGACTCGCGAACACCGGGGAGCTGTTTTTT.

In DNA form, the CDR3 reads TGTGCCAGCCGGACTGCGTACAATGAGCAGTTCTTC. Translation gives CASRTAYNEQFF. This chain joins TRBV28 and TRBJ2-1, with TRBD2 as a possible D gene (5 bases). This CDR3 region has 12 residues. The V end lost 8 bases, the J end lost 4 bases, and 9 bases lay between the germline ends. Germline V lookup: CDR1 MDHEN, CDR2 SYDVKM.

This rearrangement joins TRBV5-5 to TRBJ1-1, with D hard to call. The CDR3 runs 13 residues. Germline assignment: CDR1 SGHKS and CDR2 YYEKEE (reference sequence). Trimming stripped 1 base from V and 14 bases from J, with 18 bases between. The chain's CDR3 is CASSLWSASREFF. Written as DNA, the CDR3 is TGTGCCAGCAGCTTGTGGTCGGCTTCAAGGGAGTTCTTT. Filled out from reference TRBV5-5 and TRBJ1-1, the complete variable domain reads DAGVTQSPTHLIKTRGQQVTLRCSPISGHKSVSWYQQVLGQGPQFIFQYYEKEERGRGNFPDRFSARQFPNYSSELNVNALLLGDSALYLCASSLWSASREFFGQGTRLTVV.

Turning to this clone: Other DNA sequences within the sample encode an identical CDR3. The rearrangement uses TRBV7-9 and TRBJ1-5; D unclear. CDR1 is SEHNR, CDR2 FQNEAQ, per germline (reference sequence). The CDR3 spans 12 residues. With 7 bases removed from V and 2 bases from J, the gap between germline ends came to 6 bases. The CDR3, as DNA: TGTGCCAGCACCTCGGGCAATCAGCCCCAGCATTTT. Residues: CASTSGNQPQHF.

The rearrangement links TRBV5-6 to TRBJ1-2, with a possible D match to TRBD1 (5 bases). Trimming stripped 3 bases from V and 9 bases from J, with 9 bases between. The CDR3 is 11 residues long. CDR1 SGHDT and CDR2 YYEEEE come from the germline V gene. The DNA for the CDR3 is TGTGCCAGCAGCTCCAGGGTTAGCTACACCTTC. It encodes CASSSRVSYTF.

The chain recombines TRBV5-1 with TRBJ2-1; the D is unclear. CDR1 is SGHRS and CDR2 is YFSETQ in the germline V gene. Between the trimmed V and J ends, which lost 0 bases and 10 bases, there was a span of 14 bases. The CDR3 covers 14 residues. The CDR3 region has the DNA TGCGCCAGCAGCTTGGGCAGTCCGATTAAGGAGCAGTTCTTC. Amino acids: CASSLGSPIKEQFF.

In its sample, this clone was seen once. CDR3 amino acids: CASSLQVGGTEAFF. In DNA, the CDR3 is TGTGCCAGCAGCCTCCAGGTCGGTGGCACTGAAGCTTTCTTT. The chain joins TRBV4-2 to TRBJ1-1; D is unresolved. Germline V lookup: CDR1 LGHNA, CDR2 YNFKEQ. This CDR3 region has 14 residues. The V end lost 4 bases, the J end lost 4 bases, and 13 bases lay between the germline ends.

The rearrangement links TRBV7-6 to TRBJ1-1; 12 nucleotides align to TRBD1. V lost 4 bases, J lost 7 bases, and 16 bases stayed unmatched. The CDR3 sequence is 18 residues long. Germline V lookup: CDR1 SGHVS, CDR2 FNYEAQ. CDR3 in amino acids: CASSSKLTGTGGKNEAFF. The CDR3 DNA follows: TGTGCCAGCAGCTCCAAGCTTACCGGGACAGGGGGCAAGAATGAAGCTTTCTTT.

The CDR3 DNA sequence: TGTGCCAGCAGCACTAGCGGGAGACATGAGCAGTTCTTC. Amino acids: CASSTSGRHEQFF. The J gene is TRBJ2-1, the V gene TRBV7-2; 11 bases are a match to TRBD2. V lost 5 bases, J lost 8 bases, and 2 bases stayed unmatched. This CDR3 comprises 13 residues. Germline V gene sequence: CDR1 SGHTA, CDR2 FQGNSA.

The chain joins TRBV30 to TRBJ1-2, with TRBD1 as a possible D gene (6 bases). Germline V gene lookup returns CDR1 GTSNPN and CDR2 SVGIG (reference sequence). The germline V and J ends were trimmed by 6 bases and 4 bases, with 27 bases remaining between them. This CDR3 comprises 17 residues. CDR3 nucleotides: TGTGCCTGCCAAAAACCTACAGGGACAACGGGATTCTATGGCTACACCTTC. This gives the protein CACQKPTGTTGFYGYTF. Supplemented by reference TRBV30 and TRBJ1-2, the full variable domain reads SQTIHQWPATLVQPVGSPLSLECTVEGTSNPNLYWYRQAAGRGLQLLFYSVGIGQISSEVPQNLSASRPQDRQFILSSKKLLLSDSGFYLCACQKPTGTTGFYGYTFGSGTRLTVV.

The chain carries TRBV27 and TRBJ2-3; 9 bases are shared with TRBD2. Losses at the gene ends were 3 bases for V and 0 bases for J; bases not matched to a gene: 1. This CDR3 has 15 amino acids. The germline CDR1 and CDR2 sequences are MNHEY and SMNVEV (reference sequence). CDR3 sequence reads: CASSFLAGSTDTQYF. The CDR3 DNA sequence: TGTGCCAGCAGTTTCCTAGCGGGGAGCACAGATACGCAGTATTTT.

The chain combines TRBV7-3 with TRBJ2-3; D is unresolved. Germline V gene data show CDR1 as SGHTA and CDR2 as FQGTGA. V lost 4 bases to trimming and J lost 7 bases, with 6 bases between them. The CDR3 has 11 amino acids. The CDR3 loop is CASSSGHTQYF. CDR3 bases: TGTGCCAGCAGCTCCGGTCATACGCAGTATTTT.